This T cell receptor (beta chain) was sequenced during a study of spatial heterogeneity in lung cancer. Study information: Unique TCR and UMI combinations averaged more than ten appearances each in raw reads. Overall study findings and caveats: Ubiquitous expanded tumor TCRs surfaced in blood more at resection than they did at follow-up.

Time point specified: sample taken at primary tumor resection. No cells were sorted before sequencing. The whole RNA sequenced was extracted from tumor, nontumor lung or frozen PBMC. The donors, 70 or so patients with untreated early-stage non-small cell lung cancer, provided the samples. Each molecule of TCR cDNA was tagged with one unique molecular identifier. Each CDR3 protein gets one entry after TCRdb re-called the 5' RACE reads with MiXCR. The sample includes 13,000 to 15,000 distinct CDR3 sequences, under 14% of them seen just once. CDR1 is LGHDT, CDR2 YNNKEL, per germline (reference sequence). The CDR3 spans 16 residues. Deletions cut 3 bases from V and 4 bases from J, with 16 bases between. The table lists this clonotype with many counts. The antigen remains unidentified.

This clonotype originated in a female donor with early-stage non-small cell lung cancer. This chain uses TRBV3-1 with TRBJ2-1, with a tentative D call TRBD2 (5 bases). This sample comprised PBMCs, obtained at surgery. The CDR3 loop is CASSQGTGKPYNEQFF. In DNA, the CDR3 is TGTGCCAGCAGCCAGGGAACGGGAAAGCCATACAATGAGCAGTTCTTC.